This T cell receptor (beta chain) was profiled in a study of vaccination and CD4 T cells after COVID-19. The CDR3 is 14 amino acids. Germline values: CDR1 MNHEY, CDR2 SMNVEV (reference sequence). Losses at the gene ends were 6 bases for V and 6 bases for J; bases not matched to a gene: 5. At the Johns Hopkins FTIC core, DNA taken from cultured CD4+ T cells was sequenced by way of the Oncomine TCR Beta short-read assay. TCRdb re-analysed the PCR reads in MiXCR, keeping a single row per CDR3 protein. The sample carries roughly 16,000 distinct CDR3 sequences, 45% to 55% recorded once. Study observations and caveats: The median number of SARS-CoV-2-reactive clonotypes increased from around 21 to 38, a change that did not reach significance. In convalescent patients, a median roughly 86% of post-vaccine SARS-CoV-2-reactive clones appeared only after vaccination.

This clonotype is large (0.1 to 1%). Its antigen is as yet unknown. Stated treatment: approximately nine-day PBMC culture with coronavirus spike peptide pools or control peptides (ViraFEST assay). Negative selection yielded CD4+ T cells from day-10 cultures. This chain links TRBV27 with TRBJ1-6; 7 bases are a match to TRBD1. The clonotype comes from a human donor who had recovered from COVID-19. This sample comprised CD4+ T cells from blood, cultured in vitro, obtained before SARS-CoV-2 vaccination. The CDR3 DNA sequence: TGTGCCAGCAGGGTGACAGGGAGTAATTCACCCCTCCACTTT. Protein product: CASRVTGSNSPLHF.